The 8 T cell receptor beta chains listed next were all sequenced from one sample in a study of blood T cell repertoires in COVID-19. The method was immunoSEQ multiplex PCR; TCRdb's version includes in-frame clones alone and lacks a portion of them. The data show approximately 170,000 clones, around three quarters seen once. Sequenced material: PBMCs or T cells enriched from blood (not recorded which). Receptors originate from a woman between 65 and 79 years old in a cohort exposed to, infected with or recovered from COVID-19 (not recorded which).

This chain uses TRBV3-1 (or the pseudogene TRBV3-2) with TRBJ1-1, with 7 nucleotides matching TRBD1. V shed 1 base, J shed 8 bases, and the junction held 10 bases outside the gene matches. Germline V lookup: CDR1 LGHDT, CDR2 YNNKEL (reference sequence). CDR3 length equals 15 residues. CDR3 in amino acids: CASSQVGRGLHEAFF. CDR3 DNA: TGTGCCAGCAGCCAAGTGGGTAGGGGGCTTCACGAAGCTTTCTTT.

Details on this clone: This CDR3 is also generated by other DNA sequences in the sample. The genes are TRBV28 and TRBJ1-2; tentative D call: TRBD1 (6 bases). The germline V gene has CDR1 MDHEN and CDR2 SYDVKM. The CDR3 consists of 13 residues. V lost 6 bases and J 2 bases, leaving 10 bases between the germline ends. The DNA of the CDR3 is TGTGCCAGCAGCGGACAGTTGAACTATGGCTACACCTTC. This translates into CASSGQLNYGYTF.

This clone has only a few counts. The chain carries TRBV19 and TRBJ1-5; perhaps TRBD1 as D (6 bases). The germline V and J ends were trimmed by 3 bases and 7 bases, with 13 bases remaining between them. The CDR3 length is 14 residues. Germline V gene lookup returns CDR1 LNHDA and CDR2 SQIVND (reference sequence). CDR3 protein: CASSIPQGAQPQHF. As DNA, the CDR3 is TGTGCCAGTAGTATTCCACAGGGTGCCCAGCCCCAGCATTTT.

CDR3 region: CARSPPGQGARGELFF. In nucleotides, the CDR3 is TGCGCCAGATCACCTCCGGGACAGGGGGCGCGGGGGGAGCTGTTTTTT. The chain employs TRBV10-1 and TRBJ2-2; TRBD1 aligns across 12 bases. The germline gives CDR1 WNHNN, CDR2 SYGVQD (reference sequence). V dropped 9 bases and J dropped 8; count of bases not matched to a gene: 13. This CDR3 has 16 residues.

The gene calls are TRBV5-1 and TRBJ2-4; 7 positions match TRBD1. V shed 2 bases and J 5 bases; nucleotides not matched to a gene: 7. The CDR3 length is 15 residues. Germline CDR1 SGHRS, CDR2 YFSETQ. This CDR3 is CASSFFPGTENIQYF. CDR3 DNA: TGCGCCAGCAGCTTTTTTCCCGGGACAGAAAACATTCAGTACTTC.

The rearrangement joins TRBV10-3 to TRBJ1-3, with 7 bases identical to TRBD1. The ends lost 10 bases at V and 0 bases at J; junction bases unmatched: 9. The CDR3 loop spans 15 amino acids. Germline CDR1 ENHRY, CDR2 SYGVKD. The CDR3 DNA follows: TGTGCCAGCTCTTCACAGGGGACCTCTGGAAACACCATATATTTT. As protein: CASSSQGTSGNTIYF.

The rearrangement joins TRBV15 to TRBJ2-3; 7 bases are a match to TRBD2. The V segment lost 0 bases and the J segment 1 base; nucleotides outside the gene matches: 4. Looked up from germline, CDR1 is LNHNV and CDR2 is YYDKDF (reference sequence). The CDR3 has 16 amino acids. CDR3 DNA: TGTGCCACCAGCAGAGATCTGGCGGGAGGCACAGATACGCAGTATTTT. Translated, it gives CATSRDLAGGTDTQYF.

The CDR3, as DNA: TGTGCCAGCAGCGCTGGACAGCCTGGGGATGAGCAGTTCTTC. It codes for CASSAGQPGDEQFF. J is TRBJ2-1 and V is TRBV9; TRBD1 is a possible D gene (6 bases). CDR3 length equals 14 residues. The V and J ends lost 3 bases and 8 bases respectively, with 15 bases between them. CDR1 SGDLS and CDR2 YYNGEE come from the germline V gene.